The entry below describes one T cell receptor (beta chain). Its antigen remains unknown. These data originate in a study of Ad26.COV2.S vaccination and SARS-CoV-2 variants. The method was immunoSEQ multiplex PCR; TCRdb's version includes in-frame clones alone and lacks a portion of them. The table has approximately 140,000 clones, roughly 85% seen once. The CDR3 runs to 14 residues. The junction had 3 bases not matched to a gene; V was cut back by 5 bases and J by 1 base. Germline V gene data show CDR1 as SGHNT and CDR2 as YENEEA. Whole-study findings and limits: Vaccine recipients surpassed placebo recipients in spike-specific TCR breadth. It was reported that spike-specific CD8+ and CD4+ T cell responses were substantially broad after vaccination. It was found that vaccine and placebo recipients had similar non-spike TCR breadth.

This TCR derives from a human donor who had recovered from COVID-19. Here the sequenced sample was peripheral blood, taken after recovery from COVID-19. This rearrangement joins TRBV11-3 to TRBJ1-1; 8 positions agree with TRBD1. Here the CDR3 DNA reads TGTGCCAGCAGCCGCGACAGGGGGAACACTGAAGCTTTCTTT. This encodes CASSRDRGNTEAFF.